This TCR beta chain emerged from a study of cytomegalovirus exposure and HLA in healthy donors. Study-level findings and limits: The authors enumerated 180 or so TCR beta chains as linked to cytomegalovirus. Confirmation was obtained in vitro that a few CMV-associated chains are specific for CMV antigens.

The CDR3 has 15 amino acids. V gave up 1 base and J gave up 0 bases, with 7 bases separating them. From germline, CDR1 is MNHNS and CDR2 SASEGT. The repertoire was sequenced with immunoSEQ multiplex PCR; TCRdb's copy has only in-frame clones and lacks some. The data hold under 250,000 clones, with approximately 84% observed a single time. Note on this clone: Its antigen is unknown.

This TCR was sampled from a young man in good health and CMV-seropositive. The rearrangement links TRBV6-1 to TRBJ2-1; D ambiguous. Sample: PBMCs. The CDR3 protein is CASSEVTSSYNEQFF. The CDR3 coding sequence is TGTGCCAGCAGTGAAGTAACAAGCTCCTACAATGAGCAGTTCTTC.